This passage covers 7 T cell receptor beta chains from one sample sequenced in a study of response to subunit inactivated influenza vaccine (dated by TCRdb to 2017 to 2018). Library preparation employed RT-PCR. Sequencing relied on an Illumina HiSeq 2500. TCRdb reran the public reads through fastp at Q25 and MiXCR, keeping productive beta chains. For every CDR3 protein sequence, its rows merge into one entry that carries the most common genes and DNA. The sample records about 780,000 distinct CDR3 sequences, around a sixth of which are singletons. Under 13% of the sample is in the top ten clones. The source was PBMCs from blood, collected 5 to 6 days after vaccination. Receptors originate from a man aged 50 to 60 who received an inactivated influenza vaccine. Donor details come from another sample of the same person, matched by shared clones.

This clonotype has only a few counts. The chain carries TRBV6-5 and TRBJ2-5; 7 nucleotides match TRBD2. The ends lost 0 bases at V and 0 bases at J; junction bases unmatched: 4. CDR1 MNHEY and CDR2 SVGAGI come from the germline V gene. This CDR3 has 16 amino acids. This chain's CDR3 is CASSYSIGGYQETQYF. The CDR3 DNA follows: TGTGCCAGCAGTTACTCGATCGGGGGGTACCAAGAGACCCAGTACTTC.

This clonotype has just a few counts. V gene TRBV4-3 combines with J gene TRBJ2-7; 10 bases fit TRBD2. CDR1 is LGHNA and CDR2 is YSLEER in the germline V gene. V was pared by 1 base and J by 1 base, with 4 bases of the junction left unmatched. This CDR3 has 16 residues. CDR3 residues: CASSQGTSGLSYEQYF. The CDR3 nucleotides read TGCGCCAGCAGCCAAGGGACTAGCGGCCTGTCCTACGAGCAGTACTTC.

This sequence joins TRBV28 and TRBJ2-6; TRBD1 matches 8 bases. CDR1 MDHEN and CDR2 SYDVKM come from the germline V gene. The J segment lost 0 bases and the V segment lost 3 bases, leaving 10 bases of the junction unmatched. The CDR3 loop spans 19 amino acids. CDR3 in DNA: TGTGCCAGCAGTTTTGGACAGGGAACCCCTGGCTCTGGGGCCAACGTCCTGACTTTC. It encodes CASSFGQGTPGSGANVLTF.

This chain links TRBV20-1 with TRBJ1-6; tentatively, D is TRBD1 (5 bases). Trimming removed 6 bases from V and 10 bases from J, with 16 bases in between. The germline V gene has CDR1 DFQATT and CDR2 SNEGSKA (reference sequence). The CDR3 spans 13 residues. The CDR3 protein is CSARDPINSPLHF. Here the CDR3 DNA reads TGCAGTGCCCGGGACCCAATTAACTCACCCCTCCACTTT.

DNA of the CDR3: TGCAGCGTTAATTTAGGGGGCTCCTATGGCTACACCTTC. Its protein is CSVNLGGSYGYTF. V usage is TRBV29-1 and J usage is TRBJ1-2; 7 bases map to TRBD1. Germline V gene data show CDR1 as SQVTM and CDR2 as ANQGSEA. The V gene end was trimmed by 5 bases and the J gene end by 4 bases; junction bases not matched to a gene: 7. The CDR3 is 13 amino acids.

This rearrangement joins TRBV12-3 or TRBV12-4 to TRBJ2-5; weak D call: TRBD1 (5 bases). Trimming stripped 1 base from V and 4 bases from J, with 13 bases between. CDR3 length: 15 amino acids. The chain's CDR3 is CASSLEPGRGETQYF. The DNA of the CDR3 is TGTGCCAGCAGTTTAGAGCCAGGGCGAGGAGAGACCCAGTACTTC.

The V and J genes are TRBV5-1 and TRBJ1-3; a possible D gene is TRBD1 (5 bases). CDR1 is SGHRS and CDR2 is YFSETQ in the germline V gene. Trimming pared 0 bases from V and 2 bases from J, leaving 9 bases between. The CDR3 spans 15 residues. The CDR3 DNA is TGCGCCAGCAGCTTGGAAGGCAGGGCTGGAAACACCATATATTTT. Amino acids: CASSLEGRAGNTIYF.